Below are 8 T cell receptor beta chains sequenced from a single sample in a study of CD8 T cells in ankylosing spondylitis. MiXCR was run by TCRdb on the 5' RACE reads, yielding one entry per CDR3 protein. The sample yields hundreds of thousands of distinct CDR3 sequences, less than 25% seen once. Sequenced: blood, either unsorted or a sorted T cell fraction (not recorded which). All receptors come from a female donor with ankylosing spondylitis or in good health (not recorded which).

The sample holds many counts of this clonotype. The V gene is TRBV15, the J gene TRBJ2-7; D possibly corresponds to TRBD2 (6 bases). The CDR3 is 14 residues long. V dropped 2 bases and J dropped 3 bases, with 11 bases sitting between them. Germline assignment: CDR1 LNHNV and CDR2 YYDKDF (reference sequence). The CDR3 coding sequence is TGTGCCACCAGCAGATACGCGGAGGGCTACGAGCAGTACTTC. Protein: CATSRYAEGYEQYF.

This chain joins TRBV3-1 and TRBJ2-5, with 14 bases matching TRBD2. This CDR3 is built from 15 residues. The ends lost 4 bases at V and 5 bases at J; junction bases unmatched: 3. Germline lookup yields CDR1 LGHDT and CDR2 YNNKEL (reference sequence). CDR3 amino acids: CASSPGLAGVETQYF. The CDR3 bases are TGTGCCAGCAGCCCGGGACTAGCGGGAGTTGAGACCCAGTACTTC.

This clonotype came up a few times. Here the CDR3 reads CASNPPGTSGGREQFF. In DNA form, the CDR3 reads TGTGCCAGCAACCCACCAGGGACTAGCGGAGGACGGGAGCAGTTCTTC. The chain links TRBV6-1 to TRBJ2-1; 11 nucleotides align to TRBD2. Germline CDR1 and CDR2: MNHNS and SASEGT. J gave up 10 bases and V 7 bases, and 15 bases lay outside the gene matches. The CDR3 is made up of 16 amino acids.

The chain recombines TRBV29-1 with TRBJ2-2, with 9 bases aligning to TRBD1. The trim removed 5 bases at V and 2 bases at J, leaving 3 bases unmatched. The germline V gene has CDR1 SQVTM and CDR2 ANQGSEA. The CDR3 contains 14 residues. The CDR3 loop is CSVRDRDNTGELFF. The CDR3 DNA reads TGCAGCGTTAGGGACAGGGATAACACCGGGGAGCTGTTTTTT.

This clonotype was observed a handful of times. In nucleotides, the CDR3 is TGCGCCAGCAGCCCCGGGACTAGCGGGAACTATGAGCAGTTCTTC. Its protein is CASSPGTSGNYEQFF. The rearrangement joins TRBV5-1 to TRBJ2-1; 13 nucleotides agree with TRBD2. The germline CDR1 and CDR2 sequences are SGHRS and YFSETQ. With V trimmed by 4 bases and J by 8 bases, 6 bases remained unmatched. The CDR3 extends over 15 amino acids.

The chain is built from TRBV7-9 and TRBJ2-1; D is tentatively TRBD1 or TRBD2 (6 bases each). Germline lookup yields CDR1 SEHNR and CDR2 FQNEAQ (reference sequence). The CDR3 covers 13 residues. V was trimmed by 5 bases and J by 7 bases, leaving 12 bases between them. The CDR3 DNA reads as TGTGCCAGCAGCCATGAGGGGGGAAATGAGCAGTTCTTC. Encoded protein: CASSHEGGNEQFF.

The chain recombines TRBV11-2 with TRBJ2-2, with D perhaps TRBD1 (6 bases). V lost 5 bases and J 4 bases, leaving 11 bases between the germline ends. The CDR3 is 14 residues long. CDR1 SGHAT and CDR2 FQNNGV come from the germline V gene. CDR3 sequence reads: CASSNTGTTGELFF. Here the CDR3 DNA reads TGTGCCAGCAGCAATACAGGGACCACCGGGGAGCTGTTTTTT.

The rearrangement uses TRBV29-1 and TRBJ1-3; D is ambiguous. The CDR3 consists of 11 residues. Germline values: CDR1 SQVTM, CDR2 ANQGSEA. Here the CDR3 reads CTVSSGNTIYF. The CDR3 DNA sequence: TGCACCGTGAGCTCTGGAAACACCATATATTTT.